This passage covers 28 T cell receptor beta chains from one sample sequenced in a study of T cell changes during pregnancy in multiple sclerosis. TCRdb keeps only in-frame clones here, not all; method: immunoSEQ multiplex PCR. The sample has 30,000 or so clones, roughly 91% seen once; the top ten hold around 0.39%. This material consisted of CD4+ T cells from peripheral blood mononuclear cells, taken after pregnancy. The origin of the receptors is a female donor with multiple sclerosis, enrolled in a pregnancy study.

This chain joins TRBV7-9 and TRBJ1-6; unclear D gene. The V gene's germline CDR1 is SEHNR and CDR2 FQNEAQ (reference sequence). V was trimmed by 6 bases and J by 5 bases, leaving 8 bases between them. CDR3 length: 13 residues. CDR3 amino acids: CASRQIDNSPLHF. DNA for the CDR3: TGTGCCAGCAGACAGATTGATAATTCACCCCTCCACTTT.

V gene TRBV5-1 combines with J gene TRBJ2-5; 7 bases match TRBD1. V lost 1 base, J lost 2 bases, and 11 bases stayed unmatched. The CDR3 is 17 residues long. Looked up from germline, CDR1 is SGHRS and CDR2 is YFSETQ. CDR3 DNA sequence: TGCGCCAGCAGCTTGTCGGGGTTCGCGGACAGGCAAGAGACCCAGTACTTC. It is translated as CASSLSGFADRQETQYF.

This clone showed up just once. J is TRBJ1-4 and V is TRBV19; D may be TRBD1 (6 bases). Germline loops: CDR1 LNHDA, CDR2 SQIVND (reference sequence). V was cut by 6 bases and J by 6 bases, with 11 bases left in between. The CDR3 length is 13 residues. DNA for the CDR3: TGTGCCAGTAGGTCGCCAGGGGATGAAAAACTGTTTTTT. Translation gives CASRSPGDEKLFF.

This clone was observed a single time. The chain combines TRBV30 with TRBJ1-1; 8 bases map to TRBD1. Trimming removed 4 bases from V and 6 bases from J; junction bases left unmatched: 13. Germline V gene data show CDR1 as GTSNPN and CDR2 as SVGIG (reference sequence). This CDR3 spans 15 amino acids. CDR3 protein: CAWNPFQGAIAEAFF. The CDR3 DNA reads as TGTGCCTGGAACCCATTTCAGGGGGCGATCGCTGAAGCTTTCTTT. The variable domain in full, with the rest retrieved from reference TRBV30 and TRBJ1-1, is SQTIHQWPATLVQPVGSPLSLECTVEGTSNPNLYWYRQAAGRGLQLLFYSVGIGQISSEVPQNLSASRPQDRQFILSSKKLLLSDSGFYLCAWNPFQGAIAEAFFGQGTRLTVV.

The rearrangement joins TRBV6-4 to TRBJ2-3; TRBD2 is a possible D gene (6 bases). Germline V gene lookup returns CDR1 MRHNA and CDR2 SNTAGT. The CDR3 consists of 17 residues. V lost 0 bases and J 4 bases, leaving 17 bases between the germline ends. This chain's CDR3 is CASSDSPGGGSSDTQYF. DNA for the CDR3: TGTGCCAGCAGTGACTCTCCGGGCGGAGGGTCCTCAGATACGCAGTATTTT.

The chain has TRBV30 and TRBJ2-3; possible D gene TRBD2, 5 bases. Germline CDR1 is GTSNPN and CDR2 is SVGIG (reference sequence). CDR3 size: 15 residues. Trimming stripped 4 bases from V and 2 bases from J, with 16 bases between. CDR3 amino acids: CAWTLEAGDTDTQYF. In DNA, the CDR3 is TGTGCCTGGACCTTGGAGGCGGGCGACACAGATACGCAGTATTTT. Full variable domain (missing parts from reference TRBV30 and TRBJ2-3): SQTIHQWPATLVQPVGSPLSLECTVEGTSNPNLYWYRQAAGRGLQLLFYSVGIGQISSEVPQNLSASRPQDRQFILSSKKLLLSDSGFYLCAWTLEAGDTDTQYFGPGTRLTVL.

The chain has TRBV2 and TRBJ2-7; a possible D gene is TRBD2 (7 bases). Trimming shortened V by 4 bases and J by 3 bases, and 16 bases separated the two germline ends. The germline gives CDR1 SNHLY, CDR2 FYNNEI. This CDR3 has 15 amino acids. The CDR3 protein is CASSGRLGGDYEQYF. The CDR3 coding sequence is TGTGCCAGCAGTGGAAGACTAGGGGGGGACTACGAGCAGTACTTC.

The chain has TRBV19 and TRBJ1-6; TRBD1 aligns across 11 bases. J lost 7 bases, V lost 6 bases, and 8 bases had no gene match. Germline V gene data show CDR1 as LNHDA and CDR2 as SQIVND (reference sequence). The CDR3 covers 16 residues. The DNA for the CDR3 is TGTGCCAGTAGAATAACGGACAGGGGGCGAAATTCACCCCTCCACTTT. Protein: CASRITDRGRNSPLHF.

V and J are TRBV6-6 and TRBJ1-2; D is possibly TRBD1 (6 bases). The CDR3 totals 10 residues. Germline lookup yields CDR1 MNHNY and CDR2 SVGAGI (reference sequence). V gave up 11 bases and J gave up 5 bases, with 9 bases separating them. As DNA, the CDR3 is TGTGCCGCCGGACAGTATGGCTACACCTTC. It yields the protein CAAGQYGYTF.

This chain uses TRBV7-2 with TRBJ1-2; D ambiguous. The CDR3 contains 13 residues. Germline assignment: CDR1 SGHTA and CDR2 FQGNSA. Trimming removed 2 bases at V and 2 bases at J, with 6 bases between. CDR3 in DNA: TGTGCCAGCAGCTTAACATTCAACTATGGCTACACCTTC. Translation: CASSLTFNYGYTF.

This chain uses TRBV5-1 with TRBJ2-7; TRBD1 matches 10 bases. Germline CDR1 reads SGHRS; CDR2 reads YFSETQ. The CDR3 is 17 amino acids. J was trimmed by 2 bases and V by 0 bases; bases with no gene match: 8. The CDR3 coding sequence is TGCGCCAGCAGCTTGGTGGCCGGGACAGGGGAGACCTACGAGCAGTACTTC. It encodes CASSLVAGTGETYEQYF. Based on the CDR3 plus reference TRBV5-1 and TRBJ2-7, the full variable domain is KAGVTQTPRYLIKTRGQQVTLSCSPISGHRSVSWYQQTPGQGLQFLFEYFSETQRNKGNFPGRFSGRQFSNSRSEMNVSTLELGDSALYLCASSLVAGTGETYEQYFGPGTRLTVT.

V and J are TRBV18 and TRBJ1-4, with TRBD1 identical over 9 bases. The germline CDR1 and CDR2 sequences are KGHSH and LQKENI. The CDR3 has 15 residues. J was trimmed by 8 bases and V by 3 bases; bases with no gene match: 7. The CDR3 protein is CASSPRTGVNEKLFF. The DNA of the CDR3 is TGTGCCAGCTCACCGCGGACAGGGGTAAACGAAAAACTGTTTTTT.

The CDR3 loop reads CASNGENSPLHF. CDR3 nucleotide sequence: TGTGCCAGCAACGGGGAAAACTCACCCCTCCACTTT. The chain recombines TRBV2 with TRBJ1-6; D unresolved. Per germline, CDR1 SNHLY and CDR2 FYNNEI. This CDR3 region has 12 residues. V was clipped by 7 bases and J by 10 bases, with 11 bases between them. The whole variable domain, filled in from reference TRBV2 and TRBJ1-6, reads EPEVTQTPSHQVTQMGQEVILRCVPISNHLYFYWYRQILGQKVEFLVSFYNNEISEKSEIFDDQFSVERPDGSNFTLKIRSTKLEDSAMYFCASNGENSPLHFGNGTRLTVT.

The rearrangement joins TRBV7-8 to TRBJ2-3, with TRBD2 matching 8 bases. J was trimmed by 0 bases and V by 4 bases; bases with no gene match: 9. The germline V gene encodes CDR1 SGHVS and CDR2 FQNEAQ. This CDR3 is built from 17 residues. In DNA, the CDR3 is TGTGCCAGCAGCTCCAAAGCGGGAGAGAGGAGCACAGATACGCAGTATTTT. The encoded protein is CASSSKAGERSTDTQYF.

The chain links TRBV30 to TRBJ1-1; D is unresolved. Germline V lookup: CDR1 GTSNPN, CDR2 SVGIG (reference sequence). Trimming stripped 8 bases from V and 0 bases from J, with 10 bases between. The CDR3 length is 12 residues. This chain's CDR3 is CAGGRMNTEAFF. The CDR3 DNA reads as TGTGCCGGTGGGAGGATGAACACTGAAGCTTTCTTT.

This chain uses TRBV7-9 with TRBJ1-2; a possible D gene is TRBD1 (6 bases). Germline V gives CDR1 SEHNR, CDR2 FQNEAQ (reference sequence). V was shortened by 8 bases and J by 6 bases, with 16 bases between the two germline ends. This CDR3 is 13 amino acids long. The CDR3 region is CASHPRGADGYTF. The CDR3 region has the DNA TGTGCCAGCCACCCTCGGGGGGCGGATGGCTACACCTTC.

This chain connects TRBV28 to TRBJ1-5; 8 bases align to TRBD1. The germline gives CDR1 MDHEN, CDR2 SYDVKM. CDR3 length: 14 residues. J was trimmed by 5 bases and V by 6 bases; bases with no gene match: 6. This chain's CDR3 is CASSTTGEDQPQHF. In DNA, the CDR3 is TGTGCCAGCAGCACGACAGGGGAGGATCAGCCCCAGCATTTT. Full variable domain (remainder filled in from reference TRBV28 and TRBJ1-5): DVKVTQSSRYLVKRTGEKVFLECVQDMDHENMFWYRQDPGLGLRLIYFSYDVKMKEKGDIPEGYSVSREKKERFSLILESASTNQTSMYLCASSTTGEDQPQHFGDGTRLSIL.

This chain links TRBV27 with TRBJ2-1; the match to TRBD2 covers 11 bases. V lost 5 bases and J lost 8; bases outside the gene matches: 2. The germline CDR1 and CDR2 sequences are MNHEY and SMNVEV (reference sequence). The CDR3 loop spans 13 amino acids. The CDR3: CASSRTSGYEQFF. The CDR3, as DNA: TGTGCCAGCAGTCGGACTAGCGGGTATGAGCAGTTCTTC.

This clone was observed a single time. The V gene is TRBV2, the J gene TRBJ1-1; no reliable D call. V was clipped by 10 bases and J by 4 bases, with 19 bases between them. The CDR3 spans 14 residues. Germline V gene sequence: CDR1 SNHLY, CDR2 FYNNEI. The CDR3: CATRAFSRGTEAFF. The CDR3 DNA follows: TGTGCCACCAGAGCATTTAGTCGGGGCACTGAAGCTTTCTTT.

This rearrangement joins TRBV29-1 to TRBJ1-1, with D perhaps matching TRBD1 (5 bases). Germline CDR1 is SQVTM and CDR2 is ANQGSEA. Trimming left V 8 bases short and J 0 bases short, with 16 bases between. The CDR3 is made up of 14 amino acids. The CDR3 DNA reads as TGCAGCCCTGGACGGGGGGAGATGAACACTGAAGCTTTCTTT. Translating it yields CSPGRGEMNTEAFF.

The chain joins TRBV10-3 to TRBJ1-4; D gene unclear. Trimming stripped 4 bases from V and 6 bases from J, with 12 bases between. The CDR3 loop spans 14 amino acids. Germline V gives CDR1 ENHRY, CDR2 SYGVKD. The CDR3 loop is CAISAGIGDEKLFF. Written as DNA, the CDR3 is TGTGCCATCAGTGCTGGGATCGGGGATGAAAAACTGTTTTTT.

This chain uses TRBV7-2 with TRBJ2-7; 12 bases match TRBD2. The V segment lost 3 bases and the J segment 6 bases; nucleotides outside the gene matches: 6. The germline V gene has CDR1 SGHTA and CDR2 FQGNSA. This CDR3 contains 15 residues. CDR3 DNA sequence: TGTGCCAGCAGCTTTCGGACTAGCGGGGCGGGCGAGCAGTACTTC. It encodes CASSFRTSGAGEQYF.

This rearrangement joins TRBV15 to TRBJ2-2, with 7 bases identical to TRBD2. CDR1 is LNHNV and CDR2 is YYDKDF in the germline V gene (reference sequence). Losses at the gene ends were 8 bases for V and 4 bases for J; bases not matched to a gene: 4. The CDR3 sequence is 13 residues long. The CDR3 loop is CATGLGLTGELFF. In DNA, the CDR3 is TGTGCCACCGGACTAGGCCTCACCGGGGAGCTGTTTTTT.

The rearrangement joins TRBV5-4 to TRBJ1-1; possibly TRBD1 for D (6 bases). The ends were cut back, 1 base at V and 4 bases at J, with 14 bases in the middle. The germline V gene encodes CDR1 SGHNT and CDR2 YYREEE (reference sequence). The CDR3 loop spans 15 amino acids. CDR3 coding DNA: TGTGCCAGCAGCTTGCCAGGGGCCGGTGGCACTGAAGCTTTCTTT. Translating it yields CASSLPGAGGTEAFF.

The V gene is TRBV10-3, the J gene TRBJ2-7; the match to TRBD2 covers 9 bases. J lost 8 bases, V lost 0 bases, and 8 bases had no gene match. CDR1 and CDR2 from the germline V gene are ENHRY and SYGVKD. The CDR3 is made up of 15 amino acids. The CDR3 protein is CAISESDSGGPKQYF. The DNA for the CDR3 is TGTGCCATCAGTGAGTCAGATAGCGGGGGACCCAAGCAGTACTTC.

The CDR3 DNA reads as TGTGCCAGCACCTTAGACAGGAACACCGGGGAGCTGTTTTTT. Amino acids: CASTLDRNTGELFF. The chain combines TRBV6-6 with TRBJ2-2; possible D gene TRBD1, 5 bases. V was clipped by 7 bases and J by 1 base, with 10 bases between them. Germline assignment: CDR1 MNHNY and CDR2 SVGAGI (reference sequence). This CDR3 spans 14 amino acids.

V gene TRBV7-9 combines with J gene TRBJ1-2; 8 bases agree with TRBD1. The CDR3 extends over 15 amino acids. Losses at the gene ends were 2 bases for V and 5 bases for J; bases not matched to a gene: 7. CDR1 and CDR2 from the germline V gene are SEHNR and FQNEAQ (reference sequence). The CDR3 spells CASSLSQGAGYGYTF. The CDR3 DNA is TGTGCCAGCAGCTTAAGCCAGGGGGCAGGGTATGGCTACACCTTC.

The J gene is TRBJ1-6, the V gene TRBV2, with a weak D call TRBD1 (5 bases). Germline V CDR1 and CDR2: SNHLY, FYNNEI. CDR3 length equals 15 residues. The V gene lost 6 bases and the J gene lost 0 bases, with 9 bases spanning the gap. The CDR3 sequence is CASSRESSYNSPLHF. In nucleotides, the CDR3 is TGTGCCAGCAGCAGGGAAAGCTCCTATAATTCACCCCTCCACTTT.